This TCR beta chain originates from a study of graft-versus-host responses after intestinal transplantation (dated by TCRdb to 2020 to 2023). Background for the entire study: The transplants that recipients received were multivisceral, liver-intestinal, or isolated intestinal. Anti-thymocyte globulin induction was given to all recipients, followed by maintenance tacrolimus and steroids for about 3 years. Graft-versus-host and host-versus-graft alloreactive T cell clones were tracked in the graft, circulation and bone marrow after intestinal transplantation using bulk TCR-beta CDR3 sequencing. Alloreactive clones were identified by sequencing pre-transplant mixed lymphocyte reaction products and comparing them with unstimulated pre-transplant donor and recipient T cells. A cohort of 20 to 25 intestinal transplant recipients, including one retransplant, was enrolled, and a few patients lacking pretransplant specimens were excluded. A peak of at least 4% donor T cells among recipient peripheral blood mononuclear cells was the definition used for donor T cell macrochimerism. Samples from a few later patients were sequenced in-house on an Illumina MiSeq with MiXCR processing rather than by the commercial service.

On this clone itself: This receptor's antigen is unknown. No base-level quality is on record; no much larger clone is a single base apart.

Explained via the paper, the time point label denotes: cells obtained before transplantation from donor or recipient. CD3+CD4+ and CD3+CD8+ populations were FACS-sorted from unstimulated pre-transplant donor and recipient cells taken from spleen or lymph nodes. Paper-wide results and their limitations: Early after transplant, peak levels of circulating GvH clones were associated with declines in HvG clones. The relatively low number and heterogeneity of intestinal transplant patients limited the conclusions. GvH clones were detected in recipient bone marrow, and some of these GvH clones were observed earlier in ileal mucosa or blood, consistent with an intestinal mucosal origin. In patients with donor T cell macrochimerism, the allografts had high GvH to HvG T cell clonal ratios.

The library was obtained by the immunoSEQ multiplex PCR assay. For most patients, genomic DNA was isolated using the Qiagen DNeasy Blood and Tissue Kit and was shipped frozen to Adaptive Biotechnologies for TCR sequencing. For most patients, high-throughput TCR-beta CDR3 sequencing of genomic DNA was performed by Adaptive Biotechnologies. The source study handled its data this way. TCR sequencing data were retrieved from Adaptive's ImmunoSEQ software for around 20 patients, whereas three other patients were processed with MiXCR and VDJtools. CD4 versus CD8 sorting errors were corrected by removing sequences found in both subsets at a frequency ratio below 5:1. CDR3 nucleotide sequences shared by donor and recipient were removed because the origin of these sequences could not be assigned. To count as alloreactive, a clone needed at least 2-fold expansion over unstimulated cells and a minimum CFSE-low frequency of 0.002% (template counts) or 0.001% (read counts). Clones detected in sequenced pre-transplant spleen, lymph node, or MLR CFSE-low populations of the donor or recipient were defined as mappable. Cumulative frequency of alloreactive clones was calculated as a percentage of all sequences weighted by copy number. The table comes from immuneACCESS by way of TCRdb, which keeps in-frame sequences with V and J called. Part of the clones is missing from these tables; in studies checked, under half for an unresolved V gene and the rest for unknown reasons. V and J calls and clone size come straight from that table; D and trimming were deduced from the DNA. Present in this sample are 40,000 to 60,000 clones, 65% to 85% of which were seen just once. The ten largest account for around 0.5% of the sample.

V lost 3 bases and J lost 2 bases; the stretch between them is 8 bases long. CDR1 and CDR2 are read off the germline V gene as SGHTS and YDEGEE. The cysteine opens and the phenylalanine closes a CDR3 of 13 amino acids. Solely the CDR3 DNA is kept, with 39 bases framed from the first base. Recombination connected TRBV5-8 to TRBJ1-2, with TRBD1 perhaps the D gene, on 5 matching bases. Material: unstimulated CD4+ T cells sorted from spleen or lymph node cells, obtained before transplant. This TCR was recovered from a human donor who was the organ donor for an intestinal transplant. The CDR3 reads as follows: CASSYRDNYGYTF. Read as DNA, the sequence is TGTGCCAGCAGCTACCGGGACAACTATGGCTACACCTTC.